A selection of T cell receptor beta chains follows, all from one sample in a study of T-cell reconstitution after alpha-beta-depleted transplantation in children. Using its own MiXCR run on the PCR reads, TCRdb lists one record per CDR3 protein. The profile covers 150,000 to 200,000 distinct CDR3 sequences, with 6.3% appearing a single time and around 4.3% taken by the ten largest. The material was PBMCs, obtained before TCRalphabeta/CD19-depleted stem cell transplant. These receptors originate from a girl under three years old with combined immunodeficiency, due to receive a stem cell transplant. Both conserved end residues are part of each CDR3. Fields, in order: V gene, D gene, J gene, clone size, CDR3 DNA, CDR3 protein. D genes are given only for firm matches. Part of the rows lack a size; the others show once, few, many or a class for expanded clones.

>TRBV28|TRBD2|TRBJ2-5|-
TGTGCCAGCAGTTTTAAAGGCGGGAGGGGACAAGAGACCCAGTACTTC
CASSFKGGRGQETQYF
>TRBV9|-|TRBJ2-7|few
TGTGCCAGCAGCGTAGAACCCACCCTGGAGCAGTACTTC
CASSVEPTLEQYF
>TRBV7-9|TRBD1|TRBJ2-7|-
TGTGCCAGCAGCCCCAGACAGGGCGAGCAGTACTTC
CASSPRQGEQYF
>TRBV7-8|-|TRBJ2-5|many
TGTGCCAGCAGCTTGGTAGTGGGGCGTGGGGAGACCCAGTACTTC
CASSLVVGRGETQYF
>TRBV5-5|TRBD1|TRBJ1-1|many
TGTGCCAGCAGACCTTGGGGACAGCAGAACACTGAAGCTTTCTTT
CASRPWGQQNTEAFF
>TRBV10-3|-|TRBJ2-1|many
TGTGCCAGCGTAGGTGGGTTAGACTCCAATGAGCAGTTCTTC
CASVGGLDSNEQFF
>TRBV9|-|TRBJ1-2|-
TGTGCCAGCAGCGTCTCCGGGACCTTCTCCGGGACTGGCTACACCTTC
CASSVSGTFSGTGYTF
>TRBV12-3/TRBV12-4|TRBD2|TRBJ2-1|many
TGTGCCAGCAGTTGGGAACTAGCGGACAAAAGCTCCTACAATGAGCAGTTCTTC
CASSWELADKSSYNEQFF
>TRBV28|TRBD1|TRBJ2-7|many
TGTGCCAGCAGTTACTTTGACAGGGTCTCCGAGCAGTACTTC
CASSYFDRVSEQYF
>TRBV29-1|-|TRBJ2-1|many
TGCAGCGTGCCCCAGGGTCCCAATGAGCAGTTCTTC
CSVPQGPNEQFF
>TRBV4-3|-|TRBJ2-1|-
TGCGCCAGCAGCCCAATGACAGGACCCTACAATGAGCAGTTCTTC
CASSPMTGPYNEQFF
>TRBV30|-|TRBJ2-6|many
TGTGCCTCTCGGGGAATCCACTCTGGGGCCAACGTCCTGACTTTC
CASRGIHSGANVLTF
>TRBV13|-|TRBJ1-1|many
TGTGCCAGCAGCCCGGGAAGGGACACTGAAGCTTTCTTT
CASSPGRDTEAFF
>TRBV4-1|-|TRBJ2-7|many
TGCGCCAGCAGCCAAGGGGAAGGACAGTTCTACTACGAGCAGTACTTC
CASSQGEGQFYYEQYF
>TRBV20-1|-|TRBJ1-1|many
TGCAGTGCCAGGACACTTTTTCACACTGAAGCTTTCTTT
CSARTLFHTEAFF
>TRBV5-1|TRBD1|TRBJ2-1|many
TGCGCCAGCAGCTTGGAGGGGACAGCTAGAGTCAATGAGCAGTTCTTC
CASSLEGTARVNEQFF
>TRBV29-1|-|TRBJ2-7|few
TGCAGCGTTGATATGACAGGGGACGGGGGGGAGCAGTACTTC
CSVDMTGDGGEQYF
>TRBV12-3/TRBV12-4|TRBD1|TRBJ1-1|many
TGTGCCAGCAGTTTTTGGGACAGGGTCACTGAAGCTTTCTTT
CASSFWDRVTEAFF
>TRBV20-1|-|TRBJ1-5|many
TGCAGTGCTAGGACGTTGGCTTATAGCAATCAGCCCCAGCATTTT
CSARTLAYSNQPQHF
>TRBV9|TRBD1|TRBJ1-1|many
TGTGCCAGCAGCGTAGGGGGACAGGGGATACCTGAAGCTTTCTTT
CASSVGGQGIPEAFF
>TRBV28|TRBD1|TRBJ1-1|many
TGTGCCAGCAGTGACAGGGGGAAGAGGAGCACTGAAGCTTTCTTT
CASSDRGKRSTEAFF
>TRBV7-2|TRBD2|TRBJ2-3|many
TGTGCCAGCAGCAAATTGACTAGCCGCAGTTTAACAGATACGCAGTATTTT
CASSKLTSRSLTDTQYF
>TRBV25-1|-|TRBJ2-7|many
TGTGCCAGCAGTGTCCCGGGACGGTCTTACGAGCAGTACTTC
CASSVPGRSYEQYF
>TRBV15|-|TRBJ1-1|many
TGTGCCACCAGCAGCCACCGGAACACTGAAGCTTTCTTT
CATSSHRNTEAFF
>TRBV7-9|-|TRBJ1-2|many
TGTGCCAGCAGCTTAGGGGGAAGTACCTATGGCTACACCTTC
CASSLGGSTYGYTF
>TRBV6-5|TRBD1|TRBJ2-2|many
TGTGCCAGCAGCAACACAGGGGCAAACACCGGGGAGCTGTTTTTT
CASSNTGANTGELFF
>TRBV4-2|-|TRBJ2-3|many
TGTGCCAGCAGCCAGAGAGACGGCGGGGTGAGCACAGATACGCAGTATTTT
CASSQRDGGVSTDTQYF
>TRBV7-2|-|TRBJ2-2|many
TGTGCCAGCAGCTTAAAATCGGTGACCCGATACACCGGGGAGCTGTTTTTT
CASSLKSVTRYTGELFF
>TRBV12-3/TRBV12-4|-|TRBJ2-7|many
TGTGCCAGCAGTCGCGGATCCGGAGGCATCTACGAGCAGTACTTC
CASSRGSGGIYEQYF
>TRBV20-1|-|TRBJ2-1|many
TGCAGTGCTAGGGGATTAGAATATATTCCCTACAATGAGCAGTTCTTC
CSARGLEYIPYNEQFF
>TRBV2|TRBD1|TRBJ2-4|-
TGTGCCAGCAGTGATGGGGACAGGTGGACCCTTCTAGCCAAAAACATTCAGTACTTC
CASSDGDRWTLLAKNIQYF
>TRBV29-1|-|TRBJ1-4|many
TGCAGCGTTGGCTGGCTGGAGGAAAAACTGTTTTTT
CSVGWLEEKLFF
>TRBV12-3/TRBV12-4|TRBD1|TRBJ2-7|many
TGTGCCAGCAGTTTTGGGACAGGGGGCTACGAGCAGTACTTC
CASSFGTGGYEQYF
>TRBV6-2/TRBV6-3|-|TRBJ2-7|once
TGTGCCAGCAGCCCCCCAGGACGGCAGTACTTC
CASSPPGRQYF
>TRBV7-8|-|TRBJ2-1|many
TGTGCCAGCAGCTTCGGGAATACGGATGAGCAGTTCTTC
CASSFGNTDEQFF